The clone carrying this TCR beta chain showed up just a few times. The data belong to a study of identical twins. TCRdb re-called the 5' RACE reads through MiXCR, storing one row per CDR3 protein. The sample consists of under 900,000 distinct CDR3 sequences, 18% of them appearing once. The CDR3 sequence is 14 residues long. The germline V and J ends were trimmed by 4 bases and 0 bases, with 9 bases remaining between them. The germline gives CDR1 SQVTM, CDR2 ANQGSEA. These data were also filed under a second study, of T cells expressing NK-cell markers.

This chain joins TRBV29-1 and TRBJ1-4; no clear D gene. Source material: PBMCs. This receptor was identified in a woman aged 18-35 years in good health. CDR3 residues: CSVGVGATNEKLFF. The CDR3 coding sequence is TGCAGCGTTGGTGTCGGAGCAACTAATGAAAAACTGTTTTTT.